Shown below are 22 T cell receptor beta chains from a single sample sequenced in a study of cytomegalovirus exposure and HLA in healthy donors. 60 Vbeta and 13 Jbeta primers were used in PCR. The data were produced by immunoSEQ multiplex PCR, yet TCRdb's version contains in-frame clones alone and is incomplete. The table has over 200,000 clones, 75% to 80% seen once; the top ten hold less than 2%. The specimen sequenced was PBMCs. These receptors came from a male donor in good health and CMV-seronegative.

The chain recombines TRBV10-1 with TRBJ1-5; D may be TRBD1 (5 bases). The length of the CDR3 is 17 residues. The ends were cut back, 5 bases at V and 1 base at J, with 18 bases in the middle. The germline gives CDR1 WNHNN, CDR2 SYGVQD (reference sequence). CDR3 DNA sequence: TGCGCCAGCAGTAAGGGGCTGAGGTTAGTCAGCAATCAGCCCCAGCATTTT. It yields the protein CASSKGLRLVSNQPQHF.

This chain connects TRBV4-3 to TRBJ2-5; perhaps TRBD1 as D (5 bases). Germline V gene data show CDR1 as LGHNA and CDR2 as YSLEER. The length of the CDR3 is 14 residues. The germline V and J ends were trimmed by 1 base and 4 bases, with 10 bases remaining between them. The CDR3 is CASSQGGVGETQYF. The CDR3 DNA is TGCGCCAGCAGCCAAGGGGGCGTTGGAGAGACCCAGTACTTC.

The V call is TRBV30, the J call TRBJ2-2; D is possibly TRBD1 (6 bases). The germline V gene has CDR1 GTSNPN and CDR2 SVGIG (reference sequence). The CDR3 runs 14 residues. V shed 1 base and J shed 7 bases, with 13 bases lying between them. CDR3 sequence reads: CAWSARGLDGELFF. The CDR3 coding sequence is TGTGCCTGGAGTGCCAGGGGTCTGGACGGGGAGCTGTTTTTT.

This chain connects TRBV6-1 to TRBJ1-1, with D perhaps matching TRBD1 (6 bases). The CDR3 runs 15 residues. CDR1 and CDR2 (germline): MNHNS, SASEGT. V lost 3 bases, J lost 0 bases, and 11 bases lay in between. CDR3 coding DNA: TGTGCCAGCAGTGACAGGGGAACCTTGAACACTGAAGCTTTCTTT. Protein product: CASSDRGTLNTEAFF.

The table lists this clone with a count of one. The chain uses TRBV28 and TRBJ2-7, with 14 bases aligning to TRBD2. Germline lookup yields CDR1 MDHEN and CDR2 SYDVKM. Trimming took 3 bases from V and 5 from J; bases not matched to a gene: 6. The CDR3 is 16 residues long. This chain's CDR3 is CASSFGTSGSRNEQYF. The CDR3 DNA reads as TGTGCCAGCAGTTTCGGGACTAGCGGGAGCAGGAACGAGCAGTACTTC.

This clone came up a few times. The DNA of the CDR3 is TGTGCCAGCTTTTCAGGAACCAAGACCCAGTACTTC. This codes for CASFSGTKTQYF. The V call is TRBV27, the J call TRBJ2-5; D remains unclear. This CDR3 region has 12 residues. From germline, CDR1 is MNHEY and CDR2 SMNVEV (reference sequence). Trimming took off 8 bases at V and 6 bases at J, with 13 bases between the two ends.

The chain links TRBV19 to TRBJ1-2; D is possibly TRBD1 (6 bases). The length of the CDR3 is 13 residues. CDR1 and CDR2 (germline): LNHDA, SQIVND (reference sequence). Trimming removed 7 bases from V and 7 bases from J, with 16 bases in between. This chain's CDR3 is CASTRTASLGYTF. The CDR3 nucleotides read TGTGCCAGTACCAGGACAGCCTCGCTTGGCTACACCTTC.

The chain is built from TRBV5-1 and TRBJ2-1; 11 nucleotides match TRBD2. This CDR3 comprises 15 residues. Germline assignment: CDR1 SGHRS and CDR2 YFSETQ. The trim removed 4 bases at V and 4 bases at J, leaving 4 bases unmatched. CDR3 loop: CASSLSGGGYNEQFF. The CDR3 DNA follows: TGCGCCAGCAGCCTTAGCGGGGGGGGGTACAATGAGCAGTTCTTC. Full variable domain (outside the CDR3, taken from reference TRBV5-1 and TRBJ2-1): KAGVTQTPRYLIKTRGQQVTLSCSPISGHRSVSWYQQTPGQGLQFLFEYFSETQRNKGNFPGRFSGRQFSNSRSEMNVSTLELGDSALYLCASSLSGGGYNEQFFGPGTRLTVL.

This clone was seen only a few times. The J gene is TRBJ1-5, the V gene TRBV19; no clear D. CDR3 length equals 13 residues. Germline loops: CDR1 LNHDA, CDR2 SQIVND (reference sequence). V gave up 8 bases and J gave up 0 bases, with 8 bases separating them. The CDR3 DNA follows: TGTGCCAGTGGGCCCTATAGCAATCAGCCCCAGCATTTT. This encodes CASGPYSNQPQHF.

J is TRBJ2-7 and V is TRBV6-5; a possible D gene is TRBD2 (5 bases). Trimming removed 7 bases from V and 3 bases from J, with 19 bases in between. Germline CDR1 is MNHEY and CDR2 is SVGAGI. The CDR3 is made up of 15 amino acids. The CDR3 bases are TGTGCCAGCATCCCGGCCCGGGCTGGGAGCTACGAGCAGTACTTC. Translating gives CASIPARAGSYEQYF.

The chain is built from TRBV4-1 and TRBJ1-6; 7 bases map to TRBD1. The J segment lost 7 bases and the V segment lost 8 bases, leaving 11 bases of the junction unmatched. CDR3 length: 15 residues. Germline V lookup: CDR1 MGHRA, CDR2 YSYEKL. DNA for the CDR3: TGCGCCAGCCGACCGCCCGGGACAGAGAATTCACCCCTCCACTTT. It encodes CASRPPGTENSPLHF.

V gene TRBV9 combines with J gene TRBJ2-3; weak D call: TRBD1 (6 bases). V lost 2 bases and J 4 bases, leaving 14 bases between the germline ends. The CDR3 length is 15 residues. CDR1 SGDLS and CDR2 YYNGEE come from the germline V gene. The CDR3 loop is CASSVRDNGADTQYF. The CDR3 coding sequence is TGTGCCAGCAGCGTCCGGGACAATGGGGCAGATACGCAGTATTTT.

Only a few counts were recorded for this clone. The CDR3 spells CASSKDREAGELFF. Written as DNA, the CDR3 is TGTGCCAGCAGTAAGGACAGGGAGGCCGGGGAGCTGTTTTTT. V gene TRBV27 combines with J gene TRBJ2-2; 8 nucleotides match TRBD1. With V trimmed by 5 bases and J by 6 bases, 5 bases remained unmatched. The CDR3 length is 14 residues. Germline V CDR1 and CDR2: MNHEY, SMNVEV (reference sequence).

V usage is TRBV19 and J usage is TRBJ2-1; 8 nucleotides agree with TRBD2. Unmatched junction bases numbered 9, after V lost 6 bases and J lost 8 bases. This CDR3 has 14 residues. The germline V gene has CDR1 LNHDA and CDR2 SQIVND (reference sequence). The CDR3: CASRISGSGYEQFF. CDR3 sequence (DNA): TGTGCCAGTAGGATCAGCGGGAGTGGGTATGAGCAGTTCTTC.

The rearrangement joins TRBV5-6 to TRBJ2-5; D unclear. The J call is in doubt because the DNA end fits TRBJ2-7 better. Germline V gives CDR1 SGHDT, CDR2 YYEEEE. CDR3 size: 11 residues. The chain's CDR3 is CASSLMGEQYF. In DNA, the CDR3 is TGTGCCAGCAGCCTGATGGGCGAGCAGTACTTC.

This rearrangement joins TRBV7-2 to TRBJ1-5; D perhaps matches TRBD1 (6 bases). V dropped 2 bases and J dropped 6 bases, with 11 bases sitting between them. Germline CDR1 is SGHTA and CDR2 is FQGNSA. This CDR3 has 14 amino acids. The CDR3 spells CASSLSEGVQPQHF. The CDR3 DNA sequence: TGTGCCAGCAGCTTATCCGAGGGGGTTCAGCCCCAGCATTTT. Looking up the rest from reference TRBV7-2 and TRBJ1-5 gives the full variable domain: GAGVSQSPSNKVTEKGKDVELRCDPISGHTALYWYRQSLGQGLEFLIYFQGNSAPDKSGLPSDRFSAERTGGSVSTLTIQRTQQEDSAVYLCASSLSEGVQPQHFGDGTRLSIL.

The V and J genes are TRBV30 and TRBJ2-3; 7 positions match TRBD2. CDR3 length equals 15 residues. The junction had 6 bases not matched to a gene; V was cut back by 0 bases and J by 3 bases. Germline CDR1 reads GTSNPN; CDR2 reads SVGIG (reference sequence). CDR3 sequence reads: CAWSVWAGETDTQYF. The CDR3, as DNA: TGTGCCTGGAGTGTGTGGGCGGGGGAGACAGATACGCAGTATTTT.

J is TRBJ1-5 and V is TRBV6-1; 8 bases align to TRBD1. This CDR3 spans 15 amino acids. Losses at the gene ends were 2 bases for V and 15 bases for J; bases not matched to a gene: 15. Germline V gene lookup returns CDR1 MNHNS and CDR2 SASEGT. CDR3 DNA: TGTGCCAGCAGTGAACCCCCGGGACAGGCCACCGCAAGGCATTTT. This codes for CASSEPPGQATARHF.

The V and J genes are TRBV4-2 and TRBJ2-3, with 9 bases lining up with TRBD1. Germline trimming cut 0 bases from V and 1 base from J; bases unmatched to any gene: 5. Germline V gives CDR1 LGHNA, CDR2 YNFKEQ. The CDR3 is 17 amino acids. The chain's CDR3 is CASSQDPDRGGTDTQYF. The CDR3 nucleotides are TGTGCCAGCAGCCAAGATCCGGACAGGGGTGGCACAGATACGCAGTATTTT.

This sequence joins TRBV4-3 and TRBJ1-6; D may be TRBD1 (6 bases). Germline CDR1 LGHNA, CDR2 YSLEER. This CDR3 spans 14 amino acids. V was cut by 2 bases and J by 8 bases, with 10 bases left in between. CDR3 sequence reads: CASSQSGGYSPLHF. In DNA, the CDR3 is TGCGCCAGCAGCCAATCGGGGGGCTATTCACCCCTCCACTTT.

V gene TRBV6-6 combines with J gene TRBJ2-7; perhaps TRBD1 as D (7 bases). Trimming pared 5 bases from V and 7 bases from J, leaving 15 bases between. The CDR3 sequence is 13 residues long. The V gene's germline CDR1 is MNHNY and CDR2 SVGAGI (reference sequence). In DNA form, the CDR3 reads TGTGCCAGCAGTACCGCTCAGGGGGGTGAGCAGTACTTC. It is translated as CASSTAQGGEQYF.

The chain carries TRBV6-6 and TRBJ1-2; 7 bases fit TRBD1. Trimming took 5 bases from V and 11 from J; bases not matched to a gene: 5. Looked up from germline, CDR1 is MNHNY and CDR2 is SVGAGI (reference sequence). The CDR3 totals 11 residues. DNA for the CDR3: TGTGCCAGCAGTGACAGGGAGGCGTACACCTTC. Its protein is CASSDREAYTF.